A single sample is the source of the 3 T cell receptor beta chains below, sequenced in a study of cytotoxic CD8 clonotypes in ibrutinib-treated CLL. TCRdb's table, derived via immunoSEQ multiplex PCR, lists solely in-frame clones and lacks some. Of about 130,000 clones in the sample, approximately 83% were seen once. Specimen: PBMCs, collected after 24 months of ibrutinib treatment. These receptors were collected from a human donor with chronic lymphocytic leukemia.

The chain recombines TRBV7-2 with TRBJ2-7, with unresolved D. Germline assignment: CDR1 SGHTA and CDR2 FQGNSA. The CDR3 is made up of 12 amino acids. The V end was cut by 1 base, the J end by 12 bases, with 13 bases between. This CDR3 is CASSLELGAMYF. The CDR3, as DNA: TGTGCCAGCAGCTTAGAGCTCGGAGCGATGTACTTC.

The chain is built from TRBV2 and TRBJ1-4; D gene uncertain. V shed 5 bases and J shed 8 bases, with 9 bases lying between them. This CDR3 region has 12 residues. Germline V gene sequence: CDR1 SNHLY, CDR2 FYNNEI. The CDR3: CASSYQEEKLFF. For the CDR3, the DNA is TGTGCCAGCAGTTACCAGGAGGAAAAACTGTTTTTT.

The chain employs TRBV5-1 and TRBJ1-1; D is uncertain. V was pared by 0 bases and J by 0 bases, with 12 bases between. CDR1 is SGHRS, CDR2 YFSETQ, per germline. This CDR3 is built from 16 residues. CDR3: CASSLVHLGMNTEAFF. The CDR3 DNA reads as TGCGCCAGCAGCTTGGTTCACCTCGGGATGAACACTGAAGCTTTCTTT.